The 21 T cell receptor beta chains reported below all come from one sample, sequenced in a study of memory CD4+ T cells and cytomegalovirus serostatus. Produced via immunoSEQ multiplex PCR; TCRdb's table is partial and in-frame only. The sample lists 35,000 to 50,000 clones, roughly 83% occurring once. The sort gate was single viable CD3+CD4+CD8-CD45RO+ cells for memory CD4+ T cells. The source material was memory CD4+ T cells from blood. Source of these receptors: an adult in good health and CMV-seronegative.

The chain is built from TRBV13 and TRBJ2-5; 12 positions match TRBD2. After removal of 0 bases from V and 3 bases from J, the junction contained 2 bases not matched to a gene. The CDR3 runs 16 residues. The germline CDR1 and CDR2 sequences are PRHDT and FYEKMQ (reference sequence). CDR3 region: CASSLGRLAGEETQYF. As DNA, the CDR3 is TGTGCCAGCAGCTTAGGCCGACTAGCGGGAGAAGAGACCCAGTACTTC.

The genes are TRBV10-3 and TRBJ1-5; possibly TRBD1 for D (5 bases). CDR1 is ENHRY and CDR2 is SYGVKD in the germline V gene. Trimming took off 2 bases at V and 5 bases at J, with 13 bases between the two ends. This CDR3 region has 15 residues. The chain's CDR3 is CAISEQRGRDQPQHF. CDR3 in DNA: TGTGCCATCAGTGAGCAAAGGGGAAGGGATCAGCCCCAGCATTTT.

The chain uses TRBV21-1 and TRBJ2-2; the table's D call TRBD2 went unverified against the DNA. TRBV21-1 is assigned pseudogene status. This CDR3 is built from 15 residues. DNA of the CDR3: TGTGCCAGCAGCAAAACTATTTGGGACTACGGGGAGCTGTTTTTT. This sequence encodes CASSKTIWDYGELFF.

The rearrangement joins TRBV7-2 to TRBJ2-6; D ambiguous. CDR1 and CDR2 (germline): SGHTA, FQGNSA. The CDR3 has 16 residues. The V and J ends lost 5 bases and 0 bases respectively, with 11 bases between them. The CDR3 nucleotides read TGTGCCAGCAGCCCGAGACCGCGCTCTGGGGCCAACGTCCTGACTTTC. Amino acid sequence: CASSPRPRSGANVLTF. The entire variable domain, with the rest obtained from reference TRBV7-2 and TRBJ2-6, is as follows: GAGVSQSPSNKVTEKGKDVELRCDPISGHTALYWYRQSLGQGLEFLIYFQGNSAPDKSGLPSDRFSAERTGGSVSTLTIQRTQQEDSAVYLCASSPRPRSGANVLTFGAGSRLTVL.

The chain's CDR3 is CASSSGGGRAEAFF. CDR3 coding DNA: TGTGCCAGCAGCTCGGGGGGGGGCAGAGCTGAAGCTTTCTTT. J is TRBJ1-1 and V is TRBV27; D is perhaps TRBD1 (6 bases). Trimming took 6 bases from V and 6 from J, leaving 17 bases between them. Per germline, CDR1 MNHEY and CDR2 SMNVEV (reference sequence). The CDR3 is 14 residues long.

A single count supports this clone. The rearrangement links TRBV6-1 to TRBJ1-1; no clear D. Trimming cost V 10 bases and J 4 bases, with 13 bases left between them. This CDR3 comprises 12 residues. Germline V CDR1 and CDR2: MNHNS, SASEGT. The CDR3 spells CATTLGGTEAFF. Here the CDR3 DNA reads TGTGCCACCACATTGGGAGGCACTGAAGCTTTCTTT.

This clone was seen just once. The chain carries TRBV2 and TRBJ2-2; no reliable D call. The germline V and J ends were trimmed by 1 base and 4 bases, with 4 bases remaining between them. The CDR3 has 13 residues. The germline V gene has CDR1 SNHLY and CDR2 FYNNEI. This CDR3 is CASSEEVTGELFF. CDR3 DNA: TGTGCCAGCAGTGAAGAGGTCACCGGGGAGCTGTTTTTT.

The CDR3: CASSTSGRARNEQFF. The DNA for the CDR3 is TGTGCCAGCAGCACTAGCGGGAGGGCCCGCAATGAGCAGTTCTTC. J is TRBJ2-1 and V is TRBV11-3; 13 nucleotides agree with TRBD2. Germline V CDR1 and CDR2: SGHNT, YENEEA. Trimming removed 5 bases from V and 6 bases from J; junction bases left unmatched: 4. The CDR3 covers 15 residues.

The chain uses TRBV7-9 and TRBJ1-2; possible D gene TRBD1, 6 bases. V was shortened by 6 bases and J by 2 bases, with 16 bases between the two germline ends. This CDR3 spans 15 amino acids. CDR1 and CDR2 from the germline V gene are SEHNR and FQNEAQ (reference sequence). CDR3 residues: CASSPGGGQNYGYTF. CDR3 DNA sequence: TGTGCCAGCAGTCCAGGTGGGGGGCAGAACTATGGCTACACCTTC.

This chain links TRBV29-1 with TRBJ2-2, with 7 bases matching TRBD2. Trimming at V came to 4 bases and at J to 5 bases, leaving 4 bases not matched to a gene. The CDR3 consists of 13 residues. Germline CDR1 is SQVTM and CDR2 is ANQGSEA. The CDR3 DNA reads TGCAGCGTTGGGGGGGGGTATACCGGGGAGCTGTTTTTT. This translates into CSVGGGYTGELFF.

This chain links TRBV10-2 with TRBJ2-4; 12 nucleotides line up with TRBD2. Germline trimming cut 2 bases from V and 0 bases from J; bases unmatched to any gene: 5. The germline V gene encodes CDR1 WSHSY and CDR2 SAAADI. There are 18 residues in the CDR3. In DNA form, the CDR3 reads TGCGCCAGCAGTGAGAGACTAGCGGGAGACATAGCCAAAAACATTCAGTACTTC. Its translation: CASSERLAGDIAKNIQYF.

This chain joins TRBV7-9 and TRBJ2-5, with 11 bases aligning to TRBD2. The CDR3 runs 15 residues. Germline values: CDR1 SEHNR, CDR2 FQNEAQ (reference sequence). With 2 bases clipped from V and 3 bases from J, the junction kept 2 bases outside the gene matches. Written as DNA, the CDR3 is TGTGCCAGCAGCTTACCACTAGCGGGAGAAGAGACCCAGTACTTC. Translating it yields CASSLPLAGEETQYF.

The CDR3 loop is CASSLASIYYGYTF. In DNA form, the CDR3 reads TGTGCCAGCAGCTTAGCAAGTATCTACTATGGCTACACCTTC. The rearrangement links TRBV7-2 to TRBJ1-2; unclear D gene. Trimming took 0 bases from V and 3 from J, leaving 8 bases between them. Looked up from germline, CDR1 is SGHTA and CDR2 is FQGNSA. The CDR3 is 14 amino acids. Variable domain in full (rest from reference TRBV7-2 and TRBJ1-2): GAGVSQSPSNKVTEKGKDVELRCDPISGHTALYWYRQSLGQGLEFLIYFQGNSAPDKSGLPSDRFSAERTGGSVSTLTIQRTQQEDSAVYLCASSLASIYYGYTFGSGTRLTVV.

Only a few counts were recorded for this clone. The chain recombines TRBV7-9 with TRBJ1-1; 9 bases align to TRBD1. Per the germline V gene, CDR1 is SEHNR and CDR2 is FQNEAQ (reference sequence). The V and J ends lost 4 bases and 6 bases, in that order; junction bases with no gene match: 9. The CDR3 loop spans 15 amino acids. For the CDR3, the DNA is TGTGCCAGCAGCTCCGACAGGGGGGTTACGGCTGAAGCTTTCTTT. Protein sequence: CASSSDRGVTAEAFF.

In this sample, this clone turned up a few times. The chain links TRBV11-1 to TRBJ1-1; D is ambiguous. This CDR3 is 10 amino acids long. Germline CDR1 SGHAT, CDR2 FQDESV (reference sequence). V lost 0 bases, J lost 7 bases, and 0 bases lay in between. CDR3 in amino acids: CASSLAEAFF. The DNA for the CDR3 is TGTGCCAGCAGCTTAGCTGAAGCTTTCTTT.

This clone was picked up a small number of times. The chain combines TRBV11-2 with TRBJ2-1; 9 positions agree with TRBD2. CDR3 size: 15 residues. The J segment lost 7 bases and the V segment lost 3 bases, leaving 7 bases of the junction unmatched. Looked up from germline, CDR1 is SGHAT and CDR2 is FQNNGV. CDR3 in amino acids: CASSFAGAGGNEQFF. DNA for the CDR3: TGTGCCAGCAGCTTCGCGGGAGCGGGGGGTAATGAGCAGTTCTTC.

The CDR3 sequence: CASSPDTGGKEAFF. The CDR3 DNA is TGTGCCAGCAGCCCAGATACAGGGGGGAAGGAAGCTTTCTTT. The rearrangement links TRBV6-5 to TRBJ1-1, with 8 bases lining up with TRBD1. Germline lookup yields CDR1 MNHEY and CDR2 SVGAGI. CDR3 length: 14 residues. V trimming: 6 bases; J trimming: 8 bases; junction bases outside the gene matches: 11.

The chain links TRBV19 to TRBJ1-5; D is possibly TRBD1 (6 bases). CDR3 length: 16 residues. The V and J ends lost 6 bases and 2 bases respectively, with 17 bases between them. CDR1 is LNHDA, CDR2 SQIVND, per germline (reference sequence). The CDR3 reads CASRFGPGDRNQPQHF. CDR3 DNA sequence: TGTGCCAGTAGATTTGGACCAGGGGATCGCAATCAGCCCCAGCATTTT.

The chain uses TRBV7-8 and TRBJ1-2, with D perhaps TRBD1 (6 bases). The CDR3 length is 14 residues. V was trimmed by 5 bases and J by 4 bases, leaving 14 bases between them. CDR1 SGHVS and CDR2 FQNEAQ come from the germline V gene. This chain's CDR3 is CASSAQQGPYGYTF. CDR3 bases: TGTGCCAGCAGCGCCCAACAGGGCCCCTATGGCTACACCTTC.

The chain couples TRBV4-2 to TRBJ2-3; D uncertain. Trimming stripped 0 bases from V and 2 bases from J, with 9 bases between. This CDR3 is built from 15 residues. Germline values: CDR1 LGHNA, CDR2 YNFKEQ. DNA for the CDR3: TGTGCCAGCAGCCAAGACTGGGTCCTCACAGATACGCAGTATTTT. Its protein product is CASSQDWVLTDTQYF.

The V gene is TRBV11-1, the J gene TRBJ1-6; TRBD1 might be the D (6 bases). CDR1 is SGHAT, CDR2 FQDESV, per germline (reference sequence). Deletions cut 6 bases from V and 9 bases from J, with 15 bases between. The CDR3 runs 14 residues. CDR3 in DNA: TGTGCCAGCAGAAGTTCCAGGGGTTCTTCACCCCTCCACTTT. Residues: CASRSSRGSSPLHF.